One and the same sample provided the 27 T cell receptor beta chains below, sequenced in a study of regulatory T cells in long-lasting Graves disease. Time point defined: newly diagnosed GD, antithyroid drugs for less than 3 months. PBMC-extracted RNA yielded the TCR library. Arm-PCR with iRepertoire HTBI primers amplified the CDR3 regions for these TCR beta libraries. TCRdb reanalysed the multiplex PCR reads using MiXCR and keeps one entry per CDR3 protein. Of more than 400,000 distinct CDR3 sequences in the sample, about 16% were seen once. These same records also appear under a second study, on T cells in Graves' hyperthyroidism and ophthalmopathy.

Sequences were derived from peripheral blood mononuclear cells (PBMCs), sampled at new diagnosis, from a patient treated with antithyroid drugs. All receptors derive from a woman under 40 with Graves disease.

This clonotype occurred a few times. The chain combines TRBV9 with TRBJ1-1; maybe TRBD1 (6 bases). V lost 5 bases, J lost 3 bases, and 26 bases lay in between. CDR3 length equals 18 residues. The V gene's germline CDR1 is SGDLS and CDR2 YYNGEE. The CDR3 loop reads CASSRSQSLGGADTEAFF. For the CDR3, the DNA is TGTGCCAGCAGTCGGTCGCAGTCCCTAGGGGGGGCCGACACTGAAGCTTTCTTT.

To note about this clonotype: This may stem from a read error, because a much larger clone lies one nucleotide away. The chain joins TRBV7-2 to TRBJ2-5; no reliable D call. Trimming pared 1 base from V and 2 bases from J, leaving 8 bases between. Germline-derived CDR1 and CDR2 are SGHTA and FQGNSA. The length of the CDR3 is 14 residues. The CDR3 loop is CASSLGAQQETQYF. The CDR3 region has the DNA TGTGCCAGCAGCTTAGGGGCGCAACAAGAGACCCAGTACTTC.

Details on this clonotype: At one boundary the junction diverges from the germline segment, which might be a read error. CDR3 protein: CASSFSMSSGGAGNTGELFF. CDR3 nucleotide sequence: TGTGCCAGCAGTTTCTCGATGTCTAGCGGGGGGGCCGGGAACACCGGGGAGCTGTTCTTT. This chain connects TRBV12-3 or TRBV12-4 to TRBJ2-2, with 12 bases fitting TRBD2. The CDR3 sequence is 20 residues long.

This clonotype was counted between two and nine times. This chain uses TRBV19 with TRBJ1-1; D gene ambiguous. Trimming took off 6 bases at V and 1 base at J, with 12 bases between the two ends. Germline V gives CDR1 LNHDA, CDR2 SQIVND (reference sequence). The CDR3 spans 14 residues. The chain's CDR3 is CASRAPEQNTEAFF. CDR3 bases: TGTGCCAGTAGGGCCCCCGAACAGAACACTGAAGCTTTCTTT.

The V gene is TRBV20-1, the J gene TRBJ1-2; TRBD1 matches at 7 bases. There are 17 residues in the CDR3. CDR1 and CDR2 (germline): DFQATT, SNEGSKA (reference sequence). The J segment lost 4 bases and the V segment lost 0 bases, leaving 14 bases of the junction unmatched. CDR3 protein: CSARDIRETGEGYGYTF. The CDR3 DNA sequence: TGCAGTGCTAGAGATATTCGCGAAACAGGGGAGGGCTATGGCTACACCTTC.

This clonotype was seen a handful of times. The chain recombines TRBV19 with TRBJ2-2, with D unclear. CDR1 and CDR2 (germline): LNHDA, SQIVND (reference sequence). V dropped 4 bases and J dropped 0 bases, with 12 bases sitting between them. The CDR3 runs 16 residues. CDR3 protein: CASSTRTAANTGELFF. The DNA of the CDR3 is TGTGCCAGTAGTACACGGACCGCCGCGAACACCGGGGAGCTGTTTTTT.

Points on this clonotype: This likely reflects a read error, since a far larger clone is one base away. This chain connects TRBV27 to TRBJ2-3; 7 bases align to TRBD1. The J call may be wrong; the DNA end is better matched by TRBJ2-1. The CDR3 is 16 residues long. CDR1 and CDR2 (germline): MNHEY, SMNVEV (reference sequence). The CDR3 loop is CASSLSTGTTYNEQFF. CDR3 in DNA: TGTGCCAGCAGTTTATCGACAGGGACCACCTACAATGAGCAGTTCTTC.

This clonotype was counted many times. The chain uses TRBV5-1 and TRBJ2-6, with D perhaps TRBD1 (5 bases). CDR3 length equals 16 residues. The ends were cut back, 0 bases at V and 2 bases at J, with 9 bases in the middle. The germline V gene encodes CDR1 SGHRS and CDR2 YFSETQ. The chain's CDR3 is CASSLDGAAGANVLTF. The DNA for the CDR3 is TGCGCCAGCAGCTTGGATGGGGCGGCTGGGGCCAACGTCCTGACTTTC.

This sequence joins TRBV11-3 and TRBJ2-5; 8 nucleotides align to TRBD2. The CDR3 sequence is 15 residues long. Trimming at V came to 2 bases and at J to 4 bases, leaving 6 bases not matched to a gene. Germline assignment: CDR1 SGHNT and CDR2 YENEEA. The CDR3 nucleotides read TGTGCCAGCAGCTTAAGGGCGGGAGGCGGAGAGACCCAGTACTTC. Protein sequence: CASSLRAGGGETQYF.

This clonotype appeared a few times. A read error may explain this, as a much larger clone is one base away. The rearrangement joins TRBV3-1 to TRBJ2-1, with 8 bases matching TRBD2. Per germline, CDR1 LGHDT and CDR2 YNNKEL (reference sequence). The CDR3 length is 15 residues. CDR3 nucleotides: TGTGCCAGCAGCCGTGGGACTAGAACCTACAATGAGCCGTTCTTC. Translated: CASSRGTRTYNEPFF.

The chain couples TRBV5-4 to TRBJ2-7; 9 bases agree with TRBD2. After removal of 4 bases from V and 6 bases from J, the junction contained 20 bases not matched to a gene. This CDR3 comprises 18 residues. The germline gives CDR1 SGHNT, CDR2 YYREEE (reference sequence). The DNA of the CDR3 is TGTGCCAGCAGCCCGGGGGCTAGCGGGGATACGGGGTCAGGCGAGCAGTACTTC. Its translation is CASSPGASGDTGSGEQYF.

The V call is TRBV2, the J call TRBJ2-3, with 15 bases matching TRBD2. J was trimmed by 3 bases and V by 6 bases; bases with no gene match: 4. There are 16 residues in the CDR3. Germline V gives CDR1 SNHLY, CDR2 FYNNEI. CDR3 loop: CASRPGLAGGTDTQYF. CDR3 nucleotides: TGTGCCAGCAGGCCGGGACTAGCGGGAGGTACAGATACGCAGTATTTT.

In this sample, this clonotype turned up a few times. The V and J genes are TRBV9 and TRBJ2-1; the D gene is possibly TRBD2 (5 bases). Germline V CDR1 and CDR2: SGDLS, YYNGEE. The length of the CDR3 is 13 residues. Between the trimmed V and J ends, which lost 4 bases and 7 bases, there was a span of 12 bases. CDR3 sequence: CASSTRSGNEQFF. The CDR3 DNA reads TGTGCCAGCAGCACCAGGTCGGGAAATGAGCAGTTCTTC. The whole variable domain, filled in from reference TRBV9 and TRBJ2-1, reads DSGVTQTPKHLITATGQRVTLRCSPRSGDLSVYWYQQSLDQGLQFLIQYYNGEERAKGNILERFSAQQFPDLHSELNLSSLELGDSALYFCASSTRSGNEQFFGPGTRLTVL.

The V gene is TRBV7-2, the J gene TRBJ1-4; no firm D call. In germline, CDR1 is SGHTA, CDR2 FQGNSA. CDR3 length: 15 residues. The germline V and J ends were trimmed by 1 base and 5 bases, with 11 bases remaining between them. CDR3 region: CASSLGGLPNEKLFF. The CDR3, as DNA: TGTGCCAGCAGCTTAGGCGGCCTACCCAATGAAAAACTGTTTTTT.

Details on this clonotype: This may be a read error, as it is one base from a much larger clone. This chain joins TRBV6-2 or TRBV6-3 and TRBJ2-3; tentatively, D is TRBD2 (6 bases). TRBJ2-5 explains the end of the DNA better; the J call may be wrong. The CDR3 runs to 13 residues. In germline, CDR1 is MNHEY, CDR2 SVGEGT. CDR3 in amino acids: CASTGDSGETQYF. In DNA, the CDR3 is TGTGCCAGCACCGGGGACTCCGGGGAGACCCAGTACTTC.

This clonotype was found a few times. The chain is built from TRBV7-2 and TRBJ1-6; 8 nucleotides match TRBD1. The CDR3 spans 14 residues. The V and J ends lost 11 bases and 6 bases, in that order; junction bases with no gene match: 9. CDR1 SGHTA and CDR2 FQGNSA come from the germline V gene. For the CDR3, the DNA is TGTGCCGGAACCGGGGACAGGCCTAATTCACCCCTCCACTTT. Encoded protein: CAGTGDRPNSPLHF.

Turning to this clonotype: An end of the junction differs from the germline gene, which may be a read error. This chain uses TRBV19 with TRBJ2-5, with 12 bases fitting TRBD2. Germline values: CDR1 LNHDA, CDR2 SQIVND (reference sequence). CDR3 length equals 14 residues. The CDR3: CASSISTSGRPLNF. The CDR3 region has the DNA TGTGCCAGTAGTATATCGACTAGCGGGAGACCCTTGAACTTC.

This clonotype was observed at least ten times. The chain links TRBV3-1 to TRBJ1-2; D is undetermined. The CDR3 length is 12 residues. Germline CDR1 is LGHDT and CDR2 is YNNKEL (reference sequence). Trimming took off 5 bases at V and 2 bases at J, with 6 bases between the two ends. CDR3 nucleotides: TGTGCCAGCAGCTCACAAAACTATGGCTACACCTTC. Its translation: CASSSQNYGYTF.

This rearrangement joins TRBV7-2 to TRBJ1-5; tentatively, D is TRBD1 (5 bases). Germline V lookup: CDR1 SGHTA, CDR2 FQGNSA. This CDR3 is 13 amino acids long. V gave up 4 bases and J gave up 6 bases, with 10 bases separating them. This CDR3 reads CASSSGTGQPQHF. The CDR3 DNA reads as TGTGCCAGCAGCTCCGGGACGGGTCAGCCCCAGCATTTT.

The table lists this clonotype with many counts. V and J are TRBV28 and TRBJ2-6, with D uncertain. Germline CDR1 is MDHEN and CDR2 is SYDVKM. This CDR3 region has 11 residues. V lost 2 bases and J lost 8, with 1 base in between. The CDR3, as DNA: TGTGCCAGCAGTTTAACCAACGTCCTGACTTTC. Amino acid sequence: CASSLTNVLTF.

There are many counts of this clonotype. The rearrangement links TRBV2 to TRBJ2-3; D perhaps matches TRBD2 (5 bases). CDR1 SNHLY and CDR2 FYNNEI come from the germline V gene. Trimming removed 7 bases at V and 1 base at J, with 12 bases between. The CDR3 has 14 amino acids. The CDR3: CASNQRIRTDTQYF. CDR3 nucleotide sequence: TGTGCCAGCAATCAGCGGATACGCACAGATACGCAGTATTTT.

This sequence joins TRBV28 and TRBJ2-2; 13 bases are shared with TRBD2. CDR3 length: 17 amino acids. After removal of 0 bases from V and 6 bases from J, the junction contained 4 bases not matched to a gene. Germline loops: CDR1 MDHEN, CDR2 SYDVKM. The chain's CDR3 is CASSLWVLAGGPGELFF. The CDR3 DNA sequence: TGTGCCAGCAGTTTATGGGTACTAGCGGGAGGGCCCGGGGAGCTGTTTTTT.

About this clonotype: This may stem from a read error, because a much larger clone lies one nucleotide away. The chain employs TRBV2 and TRBJ1-1; D not resolved. Germline V CDR1 and CDR2: SNHLY, FYNNEI. This CDR3 has 11 residues. DNA of the CDR3: TGTGTCAGCAGTGAAGAGACAATGGCTTTCTTT. It specifies CVSSEETMAFF.

This clonotype was recorded many times. CDR3 protein: CASSPNRGQVYGYTF. The CDR3 region has the DNA TGTGCCAGCTCACCTAACAGGGGGCAGGTCTATGGCTACACCTTC. The chain employs TRBV18 and TRBJ1-2, with 9 bases that match TRBD1. With V trimmed by 3 bases and J by 4 bases, 6 bases remained unmatched. CDR3 size: 15 residues. Looked up from germline, CDR1 is KGHSH and CDR2 is LQKENI.

This sequence joins TRBV19 and TRBJ2-7, with no clear D. CDR1 is LNHDA, CDR2 SQIVND, per germline (reference sequence). The CDR3 runs 13 residues. V lost 5 bases and J lost 4, with 12 bases in between. CDR3: CASSEARPYEQYF. CDR3 sequence (DNA): TGTGCCAGTAGTGAGGCGCGACCTTACGAGCAGTACTTC. Using reference TRBV19 and TRBJ2-7 for the parts outside the CDR3, the full variable domain is DGGITQSPKYLFRKEGQNVTLSCEQNLNHDAMYWYRQDPGQGLRLIYYSQIVNDFQKGDIAEGYSVSREKKESFPLTVTSAQKNPTAFYLCASSEARPYEQYFGPGTRLTVT.

A few counts support this clonotype. A single base separates this from a much larger clone, so it may be a read error. The chain employs TRBV3-1 and TRBJ2-5, with D tentatively TRBD1 or TRBD2 (5 bases each). This CDR3 is 14 amino acids long. V shed 4 bases and J shed 7 bases, with 16 bases lying between them. Germline lookup yields CDR1 LGHDT and CDR2 YNNKEL (reference sequence). The CDR3 is CASSRGGGKGTQYF. The CDR3 DNA reads as TGTGCCAGCAGCCGGGGCGGAGGAAAAGGGACCCAGTACTTC.

The chain is built from TRBV5-4 and TRBJ2-7, with 11 positions matching TRBD2. This CDR3 is 14 amino acids long. The V gene's germline CDR1 is SGHNT and CDR2 YYREEE (reference sequence). J was trimmed by 5 bases and V by 4 bases; bases with no gene match: 5. Here the CDR3 reads CASSNSGRANEQYF. The CDR3 DNA reads as TGTGCCAGCAGCAATAGCGGGAGGGCCAACGAGCAGTACTTC.